The rows below give T cell receptor beta chains drawn from one sample of a study of shared clonotypes between healthy human individuals. Profiled with immunoSEQ multiplex PCR; TCRdb holds only in-frame clones, not every one. This sample has more than 2,000,000 clones, with roughly 92% found just once. Sequencing was carried out using naive CD4+ T cells sorted from blood. The receptors shown here come from a man aged 18 to 35 in good health. CDR3s include the opening cysteine and the closing phenylalanine or tryptophan. Each record gives: clone size, V gene, CDR3 protein. Clone size, where shown, is once, few, many, or a class for clones that have expanded.

clone size: .
V gene: TRBV29-1
CDR3 protein: CSVEAGTGGNTDTQYF

clone size: .
V gene: TRBV2
CDR3 protein: CASRERLAVGRTDTQYF

clone size: .
V gene: TRBV2
CDR3 protein: CASMALVGGQETQYF

clone size: .
V gene: TRBV18
CDR3 protein: CASSTNGELFF

clone size: once
V gene: TRBV30
CDR3 protein: CAWRPSGYEQYF

clone size: .
V gene: TRBV28
CDR3 protein: CASMTAVNYGYTF

clone size: .
V gene: TRBV6-6
CDR3 protein: CASIAGTRNNEQFF

clone size: .
V gene: TRBV29-1
CDR3 protein: CSTKEGDQPQHF

clone size: .
V gene: TRBV6-5
CDR3 protein: CASSYSALTLGEQYF

clone size: .
V gene: TRBV7-9
CDR3 protein: CASSFVRDSGNQPQHF

clone size: .
V gene: TRBV7-8
CDR3 protein: CASSSGTSGTTGELFF

clone size: .
V gene: TRBV27
CDR3 protein: CASSAAGRSREFF

clone size: .
V gene: TRBV28
CDR3 protein: CSSGQSTGEQYF

clone size: .
V gene: TRBV6-5
CDR3 protein: CASRGQGALGYTF

clone size: .
V gene: TRBV10-3
CDR3 protein: CATRDSPSRDTQYF

clone size: .
V gene: TRBV7-8
CDR3 protein: CASSHVAGELFF

clone size: .
V gene: TRBV6-5
CDR3 protein: CASSYRLVTGQDGYTF

clone size: .
V gene: TRBV28
CDR3 protein: CASNPQGTSSYEQYF

clone size: .
V gene: TRBV11-3
CDR3 protein: CASSYGTGVSGELFF

clone size: .
V gene: TRBV6-1
CDR3 protein: CASADTGHPTDTQYF

clone size: .
V gene: TRBV6-6
CDR3 protein: CASSYSAGDGYTF

clone size: .
V gene: TRBV29-1
CDR3 protein: CSVERQSLNYGYTF

clone size: .
V gene: TRBV5-5
CDR3 protein: CASSLGPAQETQYF

clone size: .
V gene: TRBV2
CDR3 protein: CASSEDRAPMSPLHF

clone size: .
V gene: TRBV5-1
CDR3 protein: CASSWGRVGNTEAFF

clone size: .
V gene: TRBV2
CDR3 protein: CASGEGRYGYTF

clone size: .
V gene: TRBV9
CDR3 protein: CASSGGQFGQPQHF

clone size: .
V gene: TRBV6-5
CDR3 protein: CASSYGQGTYGYTF

clone size: .
V gene: TRBV27
CDR3 protein: CASKDGATSTGELFF

clone size: .
V gene: TRBV6-1
CDR3 protein: CASSETPPSRHSNQPQHF

clone size: .
V gene: TRBV6-5
CDR3 protein: CASSYYAGDSSYEQYF

clone size: .
V gene: TRBV6-6
CDR3 protein: CASSSPGGTDTQYF

clone size: .
V gene: TRBV27
CDR3 protein: CASMELAKNIQYF

clone size: .
V gene: TRBV6-5
CDR3 protein: CASSRTGFGTEAFF

clone size: .
V gene: TRBV5-1
CDR3 protein: CASSLGVSDYNSPLHF

clone size: .
V gene: TRBV5-1
CDR3 protein: CASSGNGGNTGELFF

clone size: .
V gene: TRBV4-1
CDR3 protein: CASSQVGLADNEQFF